Reported below is one T cell receptor (beta chain). This specimen comes from a study of T-cell reconstitution after alpha-beta-depleted transplantation in children. For TCRbeta, the library was prepared with unique molecular identifiers. From the PCR reads, TCRdb called clonotypes with MiXCR, one entry per CDR3 protein. Of hundreds of thousands of distinct CDR3 sequences detected, less than 35% appear once; the ten largest clones hold 2% to 3%. This receptor was obtained from a human donor who donated a stem cell graft to a child with aplastic anemia. The sequencing here drew on PBMCs from the stem cell graft donor, taken from the stem cell graft.

The CDR3 nucleotides are TGTGCCAGCAGCTTGGGAGGGCGGGAGAATGAGCAGTTCTTC. Its translation is CASSLGGRENEQFF. The rearrangement joins TRBV5-4 to TRBJ2-1; the match to TRBD2 covers 7 bases. Germline CDR1 reads SGHNT; CDR2 reads YYREEE (reference sequence). V was pared by 0 bases and J by 7 bases, with 4 bases of the junction left unmatched. This CDR3 comprises 14 residues.